The entry below gives a single TCR beta chain sequence along with its context. Antigen specificity is unknown. Sequencing used cDNA as its template, made by extracting RNA and reverse transcribing it. Produced via immunoSEQ multiplex PCR; TCRdb's table is partial and in-frame only. The sample records 110,000 to 150,000 clones, less than 65% being singletons. CDR3 size: 15 residues. V was cut by 4 bases and J by 1 base, with 13 bases left in between. The germline V gene encodes CDR1 SGHRS and CDR2 YFSETQ. This sample is part of a study of CD8+ T cells in alopecia areata. Findings and limits, study-wide: Shared TCR sequences were less clear between patients than in mice, possibly partly from HLA diversity. Scalp sample data also include resident alphabeta T cells from normal skin. For lesional scalp, especially alopecia totalis/universalis, clonality was higher than in normal scalp.

PBMCs served as the source from which CD4+ and CD8+ T cells were sorted. The sequence derives from a human donor in good health. The J gene is TRBJ2-3, the V gene TRBV5-1, with a possible D match to TRBD1 (5 bases). Sequences were obtained from CD8+ T cells sorted from blood. In nucleotides, the CDR3 is TGCGCCAGCAGCACTCAGGGTATTGGCACAGATACGCAGTATTTT. It codes for CASSTQGIGTDTQYF.